Presented here are 8 T cell receptor beta chains from one specimen sequenced in a study of beta chain features in type 1 diabetes. The entirety of the isolated RNA underwent reverse transcription, so expressed TCRB transcripts were sequenced. Profiled with immunoSEQ multiplex PCR; TCRdb holds only in-frame clones, not every one. The sample lists around 500,000 clones; approximately 31% were seen once. The sequenced sample consisted of naive CD4+ T cells from blood. Receptor source: a man between 18 and 35 years old in good health.

This chain links TRBV4-2 with TRBJ2-4; 14 positions match TRBD2. Germline CDR1 reads LGHNA; CDR2 reads YNFKEQ. The V gene end was trimmed by 5 bases and the J gene end by 6 bases; junction bases not matched to a gene: 3. The length of the CDR3 is 15 residues. As DNA, the CDR3 is TGTGCCAGCAGCTCCGGACTAGCGGGAGGAAACATTCAGTACTTC. Translating it yields CASSSGLAGGNIQYF.

The V and J genes are TRBV7-9 and TRBJ2-3; TRBD2 matches 9 bases. V lost 1 base and J lost 7; bases outside the gene matches: 6. Germline V gives CDR1 SEHNR, CDR2 FQNEAQ (reference sequence). The CDR3 has 15 amino acids. The DNA of the CDR3 is TGTGCCAGCAGCTTAGAACTAGCGGGTCCCTATACGCAGTATTTT. Encoded protein: CASSLELAGPYTQYF.

CDR3 in DNA: TGTGCCACCAGCCCTACTAGCGGGAGGGCCCAGACCCAGTACTTC. Translating it yields CATSPTSGRAQTQYF. The chain has TRBV15 and TRBJ2-5, with 13 bases that match TRBD2. V was pared by 5 bases and J by 6 bases, with 6 bases of the junction left unmatched. Per germline, CDR1 LNHNV and CDR2 YYDKDF (reference sequence). CDR3 length: 15 residues.

In its sample, this clone was seen once. V and J are TRBV2 and TRBJ2-7, with D possibly TRBD1 on 7 matching bases. Germline V CDR1 and CDR2: SNHLY, FYNNEI. The V and J ends lost 5 bases and 7 bases respectively, with 15 bases between them. The length of the CDR3 is 13 residues. The CDR3 spells CASSRQGGGEQYF. In nucleotides, the CDR3 is TGTGCCAGCAGTAGGCAGGGGGGCGGAGAGCAGTACTTC.

This clone was detected a few times. The chain employs TRBV29-1 and TRBJ1-1, with D tentatively TRBD1 (6 bases). This CDR3 has 13 amino acids. CDR1 is SQVTM and CDR2 is ANQGSEA in the germline V gene. Trimming shortened V by 5 bases and J by 1 base, and 11 bases separated the two germline ends. CDR3 residues: CSVLTGSNTEAFF. The CDR3 DNA follows: TGCAGCGTTCTAACAGGGTCGAACACTGAAGCTTTCTTT.

The chain combines TRBV9 with TRBJ2-2; the D gene could be TRBD1 or TRBD2 (5 bases each). This CDR3 is built from 15 residues. Germline CDR1 reads SGDLS; CDR2 reads YYNGEE. Trimming cost V 4 bases and J 2 bases, with 12 bases left between them. CDR3 protein: CASSPRGTNTGELFF. The CDR3 DNA reads as TGTGCCAGCAGCCCACGGGGCACAAACACCGGGGAGCTGTTTTTT.

Only a few counts were recorded for this clone. The gene calls are TRBV14 and TRBJ2-3; D is possibly TRBD2 (6 bases). Germline V gene data show CDR1 as SGHDN and CDR2 as FVKESK. Trimming removed 5 bases from V and 4 bases from J, with 19 bases in between. This CDR3 region has 16 residues. The CDR3 region has the DNA TGTGCCAGCAGCTTCGGGAGTAGCTTCGGTTCAGATACGCAGTATTTT. It encodes CASSFGSSFGSDTQYF.

This rearrangement joins TRBV4-2 to TRBJ2-1; TRBD2 matches at 9 bases. V lost 0 bases, J lost 10 bases, and 25 bases stayed unmatched. This CDR3 spans 21 amino acids. Per the germline V gene, CDR1 is LGHNA and CDR2 is YNFKEQ. DNA for the CDR3: TGTGCCAGCAGCCAAGAAATGTCTGGGCTTCTGCGGGAGGGCCGAATCTCCGAGCAGTTCTTC. Protein sequence: CASSQEMSGLLREGRISEQFF.